Listed below are T cell receptor beta chains from one sample, sequenced in a study of cytomegalovirus exposure and HLA in healthy donors. Sequencing used immunoSEQ multiplex PCR; TCRdb keeps in-frame clones, though not all of them. Among around 86,000 clones listed, about 93% were seen once. The sample consisted of PBMCs. Receptors originate from a woman aged 25 to 39 in good health and CMV-seropositive. Both conserved end residues are part of each CDR3. The order of the fields is D gene, clone size, V gene, J gene, CDR3 protein, CDR3 DNA. The D gene is left open where the match is weak. Size is omitted from some rows. Given values are once, few, many or a class for expanded clones.

.	.	TRBV2	TRBJ1-2	CASSDTGKGYGYTF	TGTGCCAGCAGTGACACGGGGAAAGGCTATGGCTACACCTTC
TRBD2	.	TRBV6-4	TRBJ2-1	CASSAGLAGDNEQFF	TGTGCCAGCAGTGCCGGACTAGCGGGAGACAATGAGCAGTTCTTC
TRBD2	.	TRBV7-2	TRBJ2-7	CASSLDGASGSYEQYF	TGTGCCAGCAGCTTAGACGGCGCTAGCGGGAGCTACGAGCAGTACTTC
.	.	TRBV27	TRBJ1-2	CASSSQTGVYGYTF	TGTGCCAGCAGTTCTCAGACAGGAGTTTATGGCTACACCTTC
TRBD1	.	TRBV12-5	TRBJ2-3	CASGIGQGTSTDTQYF	TGTGCTAGTGGGATCGGACAGGGCACTAGCACAGATACGCAGTATTTT
.	.	TRBV30	TRBJ2-6	CAWTRERALSGANVLTF	TGTGCCTGGACCCGAGAGCGGGCCCTCTCTGGGGCCAACGTCCTGACTTTC
TRBD2	.	TRBV28	TRBJ2-7	CASSFRVEIRTSGRNEQYF	TGTGCCAGCAGTTTCCGAGTAGAGATAAGAACTAGCGGGAGGAACGAGCAGTACTTC
TRBD1	once	TRBV19	TRBJ1-1	CASSNDRGAFF	TGTGCCAGTAGTAACGACAGGGGAGCTTTCTTT
.	.	TRBV7-2	TRBJ2-3	CASSLFFGRISDTQYF	TGTGCCAGCAGCTTATTCTTCGGGAGAATATCAGATACGCAGTATTTT
TRBD2	.	TRBV19	TRBJ2-3	CASSNWDYPSTDTQYF	TGTGCCAGTAGTAACTGGGACTACCCAAGCACAGATACGCAGTATTTT
TRBD2	.	TRBV7-2	TRBJ2-3	CASSPTSGDTQYF	TGTGCCAGCAGCCCTACTAGCGGTGATACGCAGTATTTT
TRBD1	.	TRBV28	TRBJ1-1	CAVKTGGTEAFF	TGTGCCGTAAAAACAGGGGGCACTGAAGCTTTCTTT
TRBD2	.	TRBV2	TRBJ2-7	CARGLAGGPYEQYF	TGTGCCAGGGGACTAGCGGGAGGGCCGTACGAGCAGTACTTC
.	once	TRBV29-1	TRBJ2-2	CSVVTGVNTGELFF	TGCAGCGTTGTTACCGGGGTGAACACCGGGGAGCTGTTTTTT
TRBD1	.	TRBV11-3	TRBJ2-2	CASAPGQGRTGELFF	TGTGCCAGCGCACCGGGACAGGGACGGACCGGGGAGCTGTTTTTT
.	.	TRBV6-5	TRBJ2-3	CASSSGGTDTQYF	TGTGCCAGCAGTTCGGGGGGCACAGATACGCAGTATTTT
TRBD2	.	TRBV19	TRBJ2-5	CASSLLAGAQETQYF	TGTGCCAGTAGTCTTCTAGCGGGCGCACAAGAGACCCAGTACTTC
.	.	TRBV14	TRBJ2-7	CASSQWDLAYEQYF	TGTGCCAGCAGCCAATGGGACTTGGCTTACGAGCAGTACTTC
TRBD2	.	TRBV7-2	TRBJ2-7	CASSQPGLAGEQYF	TGTGCCAGCAGCCAACCGGGACTAGCGGGCGAGCAGTACTTC
.	.	TRBV6-1	TRBJ1-2	CASSQGYNYGYTF	TGTGCCAGCAGCCAGGGGTACAACTATGGCTACACCTTC
.	once	TRBV27	TRBJ2-1	CASSLSGGDGYNEQFF	TGTGCCAGCAGTTTATCGGGGGGTGACGGCTACAATGAGCAGTTCTTC
TRBD1	.	TRBV2	TRBJ1-2	CASDGRTGGGYTF	TGTGCCAGCGATGGAAGGACAGGGGGAGGCTACACCTTC
TRBD2	.	TRBV7-2	TRBJ2-2	CASSLEGLAVTGELFF	TGTGCCAGCAGCTTAGAAGGACTAGCGGTCACCGGGGAGCTGTTTTTT
TRBD1	.	TRBV9	TRBJ2-2	CASSEAGTGVSGELFF	TGTGCCAGCAGCGAGGCCGGGACAGGGGTCTCCGGGGAGCTGTTTTTT
TRBD1	.	TRBV29-1	TRBJ2-4	CSVATGALDIQYF	TGCAGCGTTGCTACAGGGGCTCTAGACATTCAGTACTTC
TRBD2	.	TRBV5-4	TRBJ2-7	CASSLRFPGLGLGEQYF	TGTGCCAGCAGCTTGCGCTTCCCGGGACTAGGGTTGGGCGAGCAGTACTTC
TRBD2	.	TRBV9	TRBJ2-3	CASSVTSVTDTQYF	TGTGCCAGCAGCGTAACTAGCGTAACAGATACGCAGTATTTT
TRBD1	.	TRBV4-3	TRBJ2-2	CASSQHLVTGTGNTGELFF	TGCGCCAGCAGCCAACACCTCGTTACCGGGACAGGGAACACCGGGGAGCTGTTTTTT
.	.	TRBV30	TRBJ2-1	CAWGSGSSYNEQFF	TGTGCCTGGGGTAGCGGCAGCTCCTACAATGAGCAGTTCTTC
.	.	TRBV21-1	TRBJ2-7	CASSILREDGKDYEQYF	TGTGCCAGCAGCATACTTAGGGAGGACGGGAAAGACTACGAGCAGTACTTC
TRBD1	once	TRBV5-1	TRBJ1-1	CASSLQQGALNTEAFF	TGCGCCAGCAGCTTGCAGCAGGGGGCCCTGAACACTGAAGCTTTCTTT
.	.	TRBV7-9	TRBJ2-7	CASSLAGENYYEQYF	TGTGCCAGCAGCTTAGCGGGAGAAAACTACTACGAGCAGTACTTC
.	.	TRBV30	TRBJ1-5	CAWSRGTDSNQPQHF	TGTGCCTGGAGTAGGGGGACGGATAGCAATCAGCCCCAGCATTTT
TRBD1	.	TRBV10-1	TRBJ1-1	CASRGAGGLNTEAFF	TGCGCCAGCAGAGGAGCAGGGGGGTTGAACACTGAAGCTTTCTTT
.	.	TRBV19	TRBJ2-1	CASTPWVGRGAYNEQFF	TGTGCCAGTACCCCATGGGTCGGCAGGGGAGCCTACAATGAGCAGTTCTTC
TRBD2	.	TRBV7-8	TRBJ2-5	CASSFGGLIQETQYF	TGTGCCAGCAGCTTCGGGGGACTAATCCAAGAGACCCAGTACTTC
TRBD1	few	TRBV28	TRBJ1-2	CASSLHTGQGVGYTF	TGTGCCAGCAGTTTACACACGGGACAGGGGGTGGGCTACACCTTC
TRBD1	few	TRBV19	TRBJ1-1	CASSIAHGQATEAFF	TGTGCCAGTAGTATAGCTCACGGACAGGCGACTGAAGCTTTCTTT
.	.	TRBV5-1	TRBJ1-4	CASSLTGRGEKLFF	TGCGCCAGCAGCTTGACAGGGAGGGGGGAAAAACTGTTTTTT
TRBD1	.	TRBV7-2	TRBJ1-1	CASSPKGAPANTEAFF	TGTGCCAGCAGCCCGAAGGGGGCCCCGGCGAACACTGAAGCTTTCTTT
.	.	TRBV15	TRBJ1-5	CATSRGVSGIQPQHF	TGTGCCACCAGCAGAGGGGTATCAGGGATCCAGCCCCAGCATTTT
.	.	TRBV6-5	TRBJ2-2	CASRRPSSGGELFF	TGTGCCAGCAGACGACCCAGTAGCGGCGGGGAGCTGTTTTTT
TRBD1	.	TRBV4-3	TRBJ2-5	CASSQEGQGKGGQETQYF	TGCGCCAGCAGCCAAGAAGGACAGGGGAAAGGGGGCCAAGAGACCCAGTACTTC
.	.	TRBV5-1	TRBJ2-5	CASSLAGTLQETQYF	TGCGCCAGCAGCTTGGCCGGGACTTTACAAGAGACCCAGTACTTC
TRBD1	once	TRBV28	TRBJ1-3	CASSLGTGSSGNTIYF	TGTGCCAGCAGTTTAGGGACAGGGAGTTCTGGAAACACCATATATTTT
TRBD2	.	TRBV7-3	TRBJ2-5	CASSPTSGTGETQYF	TGTGCCAGCAGCCCCACTAGCGGGACTGGTGAGACCCAGTACTTC
.	.	TRBV7-2	TRBJ2-7	CASSLGRERYEQYF	TGTGCCAGCAGCTTAGGGAGGGAACGCTACGAGCAGTACTTC